One sample yielded the 19 T cell receptor beta chains listed below, sequenced in a study of human T cells and chemical hapten exposure. MiXCR was run by TCRdb on the RACE reads, yielding one entry per CDR3 protein. The sample contains more than 70,000 distinct CDR3 sequences, around 10% of which appear only once. Sample time point: patch test 2, 6 weeks after DPC sensitization. Treatment meaning: therapeutic diphenylcyclopropenone sensitization with weekly scalp DPC. The sequencing used whole blood, collected in connection with sensitization to the hapten diphenylcyclopropenone (DPC). Every receptor here comes from a man between 18 and 35 years old with alopecia areata. Some clones in this sample may be carry-over from other donors' samples.

This clonotype occurred many times. The chain combines TRBV12-3 or TRBV12-4 with TRBJ1-2, with 8 bases aligning to TRBD1. With V trimmed by 5 bases and J by 8 bases, 19 bases remained unmatched. This CDR3 region has 17 residues. In nucleotides, the CDR3 is TGTGCCAGCAGTCAGCCGGGACAGGTACTTCCCGCGGGAGGCTACACCTTC. Translation gives CASSQPGQVLPAGGYTF.

This clonotype appeared many times. The chain links TRBV11-2 to TRBJ2-2, with 9 bases aligning to TRBD2. Germline values: CDR1 SGHAT, CDR2 FQNNGV. The CDR3 sequence is 18 residues long. J gave up 0 bases and V 1 base, and 6 bases lay outside the gene matches. CDR3: CASSLAASGMPNTGELFF. The CDR3, as DNA: TGTGCCAGCAGCTTAGCGGCTAGCGGGATGCCGAACACCGGGGAGCTGTTTTTT.

This clonotype has more than one count but fewer than ten. This chain connects TRBV12-3 or TRBV12-4 to TRBJ1-6; D not certain. The V end was cut by 7 bases, the J end by 2 bases, with 9 bases between. The CDR3 is made up of 14 amino acids. The CDR3 DNA reads TGTGCCAGCAAAAGTCAAGCCTATAATTCACCCCTCCACTTT. This sequence encodes CASKSQAYNSPLHF.

The sample holds a few counts of this clonotype. The chain recombines TRBV10-1 with TRBJ2-5; D gene ambiguous. This CDR3 is built from 13 residues. V lost 3 bases and J 5 bases, leaving 10 bases between the germline ends. Germline values: CDR1 WNHNN, CDR2 SYGVQD (reference sequence). CDR3 loop: CASSDRPGETQYF. Written as DNA, the CDR3 is TGCGCCAGCAGTGACAGGCCCGGGGAGACCCAGTACTTC.

This chain links TRBV4-2 with TRBJ1-4, with D possibly being TRBD1 (6 bases). Germline lookup yields CDR1 LGHNA and CDR2 YNFKEQ. This CDR3 has 14 residues. V was shortened by 4 bases and J by 6 bases, with 12 bases between the two germline ends. CDR3 sequence (DNA): TGTGCCAGCAGCCGCCAGGGGCGGGATGAAAAACTGTTTTTT. Its protein product is CASSRQGRDEKLFF.

In its sample, this clonotype was seen a few times. The rearrangement links TRBV7-2 to TRBJ2-1, with 10 nucleotides matching TRBD1. The CDR3 has 15 residues. J lost 8 bases, V lost 3 bases, and 7 bases had no gene match. Germline-derived CDR1 and CDR2 are SGHTA and FQGNSA. The CDR3 bases are TGTGCCAGCAGCTTCGACAGGGGGCGAGGGGATGAGCAGTTCTTC. This encodes CASSFDRGRGDEQFF.

This chain uses TRBV4-3 with TRBJ2-1; 8 positions agree with TRBD1. Germline values: CDR1 LGHNA, CDR2 YSLEER. This CDR3 has 16 residues. V was clipped by 0 bases and J by 6 bases; unmatched bases: 7. The CDR3 sequence is CASSQETGEGGNEQFF. CDR3 in DNA: TGCGCCAGCAGCCAAGAGACAGGGGAAGGGGGCAATGAGCAGTTCTTC.

This clonotype was seen a handful of times. V usage is TRBV4-3 and J usage is TRBJ2-5; D unresolved. This CDR3 is 15 amino acids long. The germline gives CDR1 LGHNA, CDR2 YSLEER. Trimming pared 1 base from V and 2 bases from J, leaving 11 bases between. The CDR3: CASSQGRSRQETQYF. CDR3 nucleotide sequence: TGCGCCAGCAGCCAAGGAAGGAGCCGACAAGAGACCCAGTACTTC.

CDR3 sequence reads: CASSQERRLLTGELFF. As DNA, the CDR3 is TGTGCCAGCAGCCAAGAGCGAAGGCTTCTCACCGGGGAGCTGTTTTTT. The V call is TRBV14, the J call TRBJ2-2; D uncertain. This CDR3 is built from 16 residues. Per germline, CDR1 SGHDN and CDR2 FVKESK. V lost 0 bases, J lost 4 bases, and 12 bases lay in between.

The sample holds many counts of this clonotype. This chain uses TRBV2 with TRBJ2-1; the D gene is possibly TRBD2 (6 bases). Deletions cut 7 bases from V and 9 bases from J, with 19 bases between. The CDR3 has 14 residues. Germline V gene data show CDR1 as SNHLY and CDR2 as FYNNEI. DNA for the CDR3: TGTGCCAGCAAGAAAGACCTAAACGGGAGTGAGCAGTTCTTC. Its translation: CASKKDLNGSEQFF.

This rearrangement joins TRBV29-1 to TRBJ2-1, with TRBD2 identical over 9 bases. Germline V gives CDR1 SQVTM, CDR2 ANQGSEA. The length of the CDR3 is 14 residues. After removal of 6 bases from V and 4 bases from J, the junction contained 7 bases not matched to a gene. The CDR3 DNA sequence: TGCAGCGTAATCCTAGCGGGGCTATACAATGAGCAGTTCTTC. Encoded protein: CSVILAGLYNEQFF.

In this sample, this clonotype turned up a few times. The chain joins TRBV7-3 to TRBJ1-1; 7 bases map to TRBD1. This CDR3 is built from 13 residues. Germline trimming cut 4 bases from V and 4 bases from J; bases unmatched to any gene: 3. CDR1 and CDR2 (germline): SGHTA, FQGTGA. The CDR3 DNA sequence: TGTGCCAGCAGCTCAGCAGGGGGCACTGAAGCTTTCTTT. Its protein product is CASSSAGGTEAFF.

CDR3 sequence reads: CASSKPGFTDTQYF. CDR3 DNA: TGTGCCAGCAGCAAACCCGGATTCACGGATACGCAGTATTTT. The V call is TRBV7-2, the J call TRBJ2-3; D call uncertain. Deletions cut 5 bases from V and 6 bases from J, with 15 bases between. The length of the CDR3 is 14 residues. CDR1 and CDR2 from the germline V gene are SGHTA and FQGNSA.

This clonotype showed up just a few times. The rearrangement uses TRBV25-1 and TRBJ1-6, with TRBD1 as a possible D gene (6 bases). The CDR3 spans 13 residues. Looked up from germline, CDR1 is MGHDK and CDR2 is SYGVNS. V lost 8 bases to trimming and J lost 5 bases, with 10 bases between them. The DNA of the CDR3 is TGTGCCAGCCAGGGGTTTAATAATTCACCCCTCCACTTT. Translating gives CASQGFNNSPLHF.

This clonotype was picked up many times. The chain recombines TRBV2 with TRBJ2-1, with TRBD2 identical over 9 bases. Germline trimming cut 5 bases from V and 2 bases from J; bases unmatched to any gene: 4. The CDR3 is made up of 15 amino acids. Germline CDR1 SNHLY, CDR2 FYNNEI. The CDR3 here is CASSPASGAYNEQFF. CDR3 coding DNA: TGTGCCAGCAGTCCCGCTAGCGGGGCCTACAATGAGCAGTTCTTC. Based on the CDR3 plus reference TRBV2 and TRBJ2-1, the full variable domain is EPEVTQTPSHQVTQMGQEVILRCVPISNHLYFYWYRQILGQKVEFLVSFYNNEISEKSEIFDDQFSVERPDGSNFTLKIRSTKLEDSAMYFCASSPASGAYNEQFFGPGTRLTVL.

Remarks on this clonotype: With a much larger clone just one base away, this may be a read error. This chain connects TRBV5-5 to TRBJ2-7; D unresolved. The V end was cut by 4 bases, the J end by 6 bases, with 20 bases between. CDR3 length: 15 amino acids. CDR1 SGHKS and CDR2 YYEKEE come from the germline V gene (reference sequence). CDR3 bases: TGTGCCAGCAGCCGAGATCCTATCGGAGCCTGCGAGCAGTACTTC. Translation gives CASSRDPIGACEQYF.

This chain uses TRBV2 with TRBJ2-3; no firm D call. Trimming shortened V by 2 bases and J by 0 bases, and 9 bases separated the two germline ends. CDR1 SNHLY and CDR2 FYNNEI come from the germline V gene. This CDR3 is 15 amino acids long. The CDR3 bases are TGTGCCAGCAGTGAACATGGGGAAAGCACAGATACGCAGTATTTT. This encodes CASSEHGESTDTQYF.

This clonotype was observed many times. V gene TRBV6-4 combines with J gene TRBJ2-3, with unresolved D. The V gene's germline CDR1 is MRHNA and CDR2 SNTAGT. The CDR3 covers 15 residues. Deletions cut 0 bases from V and 5 bases from J, with 12 bases between. CDR3: CASSDSSLGVDTQYF. As DNA, the CDR3 is TGTGCCAGCAGTGACTCATCACTTGGTGTAGATACGCAGTATTTT.

This clonotype was counted between two and nine times. The V gene is TRBV6-5, the J gene TRBJ2-3; TRBD2 is a possible D gene (6 bases). Trimming took off 2 bases at V and 3 bases at J, with 15 bases between the two ends. The germline V gene encodes CDR1 MNHEY and CDR2 SVGAGI. The CDR3 runs 16 residues. The CDR3 region has the DNA TGTGCCAGCAGTTACCTGGGAGGAGGGTTTACAGATACGCAGTATTTT. Translation gives CASSYLGGGFTDTQYF.